The present TCR beta chain was sequenced within a study of cytomegalovirus exposure and HLA in healthy donors. Regarding the study as a whole: In a later analysis, common viral pathogens appeared linked to several of the most significant clusters. Later on, an analysis showed TCR association rates differing by HLA locus, with DRB1 the most and HLA-C the fewest. Presence/absence analysis assumed near-uniform sequencing depth across donors.

For this clone: Its target is not known.

Use of 60 Vbeta and 13 Jbeta primers characterized the PCR. Assay: immunoSEQ multiplex PCR; the TCRdb copy retains only in-frame clones and omits some. The repertoire holds tens of thousands of clones, with roughly 80% as singletons. The CDR3 spans 19 residues. Germline V gene sequence: CDR1 LNHDA, CDR2 SQIVND (reference sequence). V lost 2 bases to trimming and J lost 0 bases; unmatched junction nucleotides: 9. This receptor was taken from a woman in her 40s in good health and CMV-seropositive. The sequenced sample consisted of PBMCs. The chain combines TRBV19 with TRBJ2-2, with 10 bases that match TRBD2. CDR3 in DNA: TGTGCCAGTAGTATACGGCGGCTAGCGGGGGCCGCGAACACCGGGGAGCTGTTTTTT. As protein: CASSIRRLAGAANTGELFF.